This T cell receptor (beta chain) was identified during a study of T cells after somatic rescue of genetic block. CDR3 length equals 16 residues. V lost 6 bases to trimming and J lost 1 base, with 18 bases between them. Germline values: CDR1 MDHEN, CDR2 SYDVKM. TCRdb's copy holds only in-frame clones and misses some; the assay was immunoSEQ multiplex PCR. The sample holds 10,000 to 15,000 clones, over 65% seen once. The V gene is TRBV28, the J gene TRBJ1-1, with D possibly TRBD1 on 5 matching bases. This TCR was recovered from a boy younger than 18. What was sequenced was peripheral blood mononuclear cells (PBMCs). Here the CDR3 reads CASSPTWGRPNTEAFF. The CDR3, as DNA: TGTGCCAGCAGCCCCACTTGGGGGAGACCGAACACTGAAGCTTTCTTT. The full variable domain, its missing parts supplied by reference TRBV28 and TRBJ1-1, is DVKVTQSSRYLVKRTGEKVFLECVQDMDHENMFWYRQDPGLGLRLIYFSYDVKMKEKGDIPEGYSVSREKKERFSLILESASTNQTSMYLCASSPTWGRPNTEAFFGQGTRLTVV.